Below, 6 T cell receptor gamma chains from the same sample are listed, as sequenced in a study of gammadelta T cells in human blood. TCRdb called clones anew from the RT-PCR reads with CATT. The profile shows over 250 gamma-chain clones, about an eighth of them singletons. The sequenced sample consisted of Vgamma9Vdelta2 gamma-delta T cells from fetal blood. These receptors all stem from a human fetus.

Concerning this clone: Just one base apart from a much larger clone, this may be a read error. It is unclear where the CDR3 begins or ends on the DNA, so no DNA is shown, and the CDR3 is as TCRdb lists it. The J gene is uncalled and the V gene is TRGV4. A total of 31 residues make up the CDR3, ends included. Germline assignment: CDR1 EGSTGY and CDR2 YDSYTSSV. The CDR3 here is CATWDGLIIRNSLAVEQHLLSQVSIGRVQHF.

The gene calls are TRGV9 and TRGJP. Per germline, CDR1 GITISATS and CDR2 ISYDGTV (reference sequence). CDR3 length equals 15 residues. V gave up 5 bases and J gave up 4 bases; unmatched junction bases: 2. DNA for the CDR3: TGTGCCTTGTGGGGACAAGAGTTGGGCAAAAAAATCAAGGTATTT. Translated: CALWGQELGKKIKVF.

By share, this clone counts as large (0.1 to 1%). The chain uses TRGV9 and TRGJP1. This CDR3 is 15 amino acids long. CDR1 and CDR2 (germline): GITISATS, ISYDGTV (reference sequence). The V gene end was trimmed by 4 bases and the J gene end by 0 bases; junction bases not matched to a gene: 5. The CDR3 sequence: CALWDYNTTGWFKIF. DNA of the CDR3: TGTGCCTTGTGGGACTATAATACCACTGGTTGGTTCAAGATATTT.

This clone rates as large (0.1 to 1%). The chain joins TRGV9 to TRGJP. The CDR3 length is 17 residues. Germline lookup yields CDR1 GITISATS and CDR2 ISYDGTV (reference sequence). V trimming: 0 bases; J trimming: 9 bases; junction bases outside the gene matches: 8. The CDR3 region has the DNA TGTGCCTTGTGGGAGGTGAGATTACTGTTGGGCAAAAAAATCAAGGTATTT. Translating gives CALWEVRLLLGKKIKVF.

A word on this clone: Given a much more abundant clone one base away, this may be a read error. Other DNA sequences in this sample translate to the same CDR3. This rearrangement joins TRGV9 to TRGJP. CDR1 is GITISATS and CDR2 is ISYDGTV in the germline V gene (reference sequence). Germline trimming cut 0 bases from V and 4 bases from J; bases unmatched to any gene: 3. The CDR3 runs to 17 residues. DNA for the CDR3: TGTGCCTTGTGGGAGGTGGACCAAGAGTTGGGCAAAAAAATCAAGGTATTT. Translating it yields CALWEVDQELGKKIKVF.

In this sample, this clone is hyperexpanded. The chain combines TRGV10 with TRGJP1. TRGV10 is an open reading frame, and its role is uncertain. Trimming removed 8 bases from V and 0 bases from J; junction bases left unmatched: 4. The CDR3 covers 14 residues. The CDR3: CAAWDYTTGWFKIF. The CDR3 DNA is TGTGCTGCGTGGGATTATACCACTGGTTGGTTCAAGATATTT.